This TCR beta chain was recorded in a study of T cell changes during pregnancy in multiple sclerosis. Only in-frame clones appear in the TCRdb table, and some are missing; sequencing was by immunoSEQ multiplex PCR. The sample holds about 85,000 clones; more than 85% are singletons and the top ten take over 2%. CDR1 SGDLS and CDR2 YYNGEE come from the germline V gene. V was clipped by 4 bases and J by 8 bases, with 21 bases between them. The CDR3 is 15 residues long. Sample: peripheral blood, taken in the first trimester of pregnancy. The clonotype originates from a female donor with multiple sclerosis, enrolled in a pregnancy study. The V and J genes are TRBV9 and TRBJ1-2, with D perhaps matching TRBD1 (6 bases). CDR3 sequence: CASSPNTGSLGGYTF. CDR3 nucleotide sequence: TGTGCCAGCAGCCCAAACACAGGGTCTCTGGGCGGCTACACCTTC.